This entry is about one TCR beta chain. The sample comes from a study of blood T cell repertoires in COVID-19. Overall study context: There were acute and convalescent COVID-19 samples, and they came from the United States, Italy and Spain. The analysed material was cDNA or gDNA that came from T cells, B-cell-depleted T cells, or PBMCs.

Participants' own reports of clinical history determined their cohort assignment. This CDR3 has 19 residues. Germline V gene data show CDR1 as SNHLY and CDR2 as FYNNEI. V was clipped by 5 bases and J by 2 bases; unmatched bases: 13. Only in-frame clones appear in the TCRdb table, and some are missing; sequencing was by immunoSEQ multiplex PCR. The sample holds a few hundred thousand clones, 80% to 90% seen once. The chain employs TRBV2 and TRBJ2-2, with TRBD2 matching over 11 bases. The TCR was taken from a man between 18 and 35 years old who had recovered from COVID-19. Sequencing was carried out using PBMCs or T cells enriched from blood (not recorded which). As DNA, the CDR3 is TGTGCCAGCAGTCCCCAAATCAACCTAGCGGGGGGAAACACCGGGGAGCTGTTTTTT. It codes for CASSPQINLAGGNTGELFF. The full variable domain, with the rest looked up from reference TRBV2 and TRBJ2-2, is EPEVTQTPSHQVTQMGQEVILRCVPISNHLYFYWYRQILGQKVEFLVSFYNNEISEKSEIFDDQFSVERPDGSNFTLKIRSTKLEDSAMYFCASSPQINLAGGNTGELFFGEGSRLTVL.